This T cell receptor beta chain was identified during a study of cytomegalovirus exposure and HLA in healthy donors. Across the whole study: Clustering assigned about four fifths of the 350 to 450 genotyped donors to the Caucasian-associated ancestry cluster.

Germline CDR1 is GTSNPN and CDR2 is SVGIG (reference sequence). The CDR3 runs to 16 residues. Trimming cost V 2 bases and J 7 bases; bases outside gene matches: 13. PCR was performed using 60 Vbeta and 13 Jbeta primers. Only in-frame clones appear in the TCRdb table, and some are missing; sequencing was by immunoSEQ multiplex PCR. Here the sample table reports 50,000 or so clones. Material for sequencing was PBMCs. The receptor comes from a man aged 45-65 years in good health and CMV-seropositive. This chain joins TRBV30 and TRBJ1-2, with 10 positions matching TRBD1. The CDR3 loop reads CAWSRSGTGDFRGYTF. As DNA, the CDR3 is TGTGCCTGGAGTCGGTCCGGGACAGGGGATTTTCGTGGCTACACCTTC.